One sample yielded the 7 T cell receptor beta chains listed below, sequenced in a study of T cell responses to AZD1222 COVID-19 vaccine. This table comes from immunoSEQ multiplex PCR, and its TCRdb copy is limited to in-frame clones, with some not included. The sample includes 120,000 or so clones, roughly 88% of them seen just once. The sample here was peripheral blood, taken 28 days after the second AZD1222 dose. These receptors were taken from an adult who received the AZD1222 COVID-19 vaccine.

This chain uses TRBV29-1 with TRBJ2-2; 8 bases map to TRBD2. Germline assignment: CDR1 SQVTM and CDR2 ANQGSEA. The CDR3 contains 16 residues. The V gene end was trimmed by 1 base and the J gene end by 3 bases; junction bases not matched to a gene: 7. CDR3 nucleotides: TGCAGCGTTGAAGGTATAAGCGGGGGCTACACCGGGGAGCTGTTTTTT. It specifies CSVEGISGGYTGELFF.

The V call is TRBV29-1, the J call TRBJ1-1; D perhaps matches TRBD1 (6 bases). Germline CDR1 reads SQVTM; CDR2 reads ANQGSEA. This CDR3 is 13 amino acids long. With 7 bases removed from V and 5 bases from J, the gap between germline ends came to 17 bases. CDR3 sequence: CSGSGGQETEAFF. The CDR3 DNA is TGCAGCGGGTCGGGGGGGCAGGAAACTGAAGCTTTCTTT.

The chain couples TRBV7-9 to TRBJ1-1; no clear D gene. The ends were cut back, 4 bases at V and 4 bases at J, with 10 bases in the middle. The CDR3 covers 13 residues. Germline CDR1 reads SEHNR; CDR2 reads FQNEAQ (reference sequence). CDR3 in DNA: TGTGCCAGCAGCTGGGCAGAGTCCACTGAAGCTTTCTTT. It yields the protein CASSWAESTEAFF.

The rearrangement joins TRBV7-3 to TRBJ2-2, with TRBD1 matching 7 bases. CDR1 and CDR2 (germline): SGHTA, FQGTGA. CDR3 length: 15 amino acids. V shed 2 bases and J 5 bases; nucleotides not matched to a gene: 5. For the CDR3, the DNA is TGTGCCAGCAGCTTACTGGGACAGACAACCGGGGAGCTGTTTTTT. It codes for CASSLLGQTTGELFF.

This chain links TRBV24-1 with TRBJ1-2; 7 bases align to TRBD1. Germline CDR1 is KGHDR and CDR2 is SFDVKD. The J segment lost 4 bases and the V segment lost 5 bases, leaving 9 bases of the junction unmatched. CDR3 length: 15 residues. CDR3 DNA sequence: TGTGCCACCAGTGCCCGTAGACAGGGAACCTATGGCTACACCTTC. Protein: CATSARRQGTYGYTF.

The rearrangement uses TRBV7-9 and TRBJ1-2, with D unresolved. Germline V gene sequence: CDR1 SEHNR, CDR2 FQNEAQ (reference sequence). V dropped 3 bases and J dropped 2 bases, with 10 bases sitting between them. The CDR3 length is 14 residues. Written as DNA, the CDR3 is TGTGCCAGCAGCTTGGAGACGGTGAACTATGGCTACACCTTC. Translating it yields CASSLETVNYGYTF.

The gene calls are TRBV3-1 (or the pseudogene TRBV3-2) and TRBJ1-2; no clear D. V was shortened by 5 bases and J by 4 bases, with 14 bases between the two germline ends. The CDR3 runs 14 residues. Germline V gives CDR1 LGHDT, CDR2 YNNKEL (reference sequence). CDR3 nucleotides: TGTGCCAGCAGCTTTTCTAACAGTGCCTATGGCTACACCTTC. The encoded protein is CASSFSNSAYGYTF.